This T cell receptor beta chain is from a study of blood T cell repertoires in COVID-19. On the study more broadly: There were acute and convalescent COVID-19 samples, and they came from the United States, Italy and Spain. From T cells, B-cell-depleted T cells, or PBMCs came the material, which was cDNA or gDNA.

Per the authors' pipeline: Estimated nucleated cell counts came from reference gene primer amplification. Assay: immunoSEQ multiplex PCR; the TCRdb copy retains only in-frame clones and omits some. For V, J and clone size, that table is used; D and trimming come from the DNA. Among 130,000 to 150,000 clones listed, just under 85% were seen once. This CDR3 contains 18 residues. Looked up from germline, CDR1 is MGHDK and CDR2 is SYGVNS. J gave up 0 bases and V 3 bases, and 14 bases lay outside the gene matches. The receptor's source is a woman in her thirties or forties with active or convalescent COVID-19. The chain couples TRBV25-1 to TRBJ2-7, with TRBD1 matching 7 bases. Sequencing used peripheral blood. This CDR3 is CASSEGGFIGQVSYEQYF. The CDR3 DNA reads TGTGCCAGCAGTGAGGGTGGTTTTATAGGACAGGTCTCCTACGAGCAGTACTTC.